The rows below give T cell receptor beta chains drawn from one sample of a study of shared clonotypes between healthy human individuals. Profiled with immunoSEQ multiplex PCR; TCRdb holds only in-frame clones, not every one. The sample consists of 1.5 million to 2.5 million clones, less than 95% of them appearing once. The sequencing input was naive CD8+ T cells sorted from blood. These receptors all come from a man between 18 and 29 years old in good health. The conserved cysteine and the conserved F or W are not part of the CDR3 here.

J: TRBJ2-7
V: TRBV4-1
CDR3: ASSERDGGSYEQY

J: TRBJ2-1
V: TRBV28
CDR3: ASSSGTSPSSYNEQF

J: TRBJ2-1
V: TRBV5-1
CDR3: ASSDEGPTFNEQF

J: TRBJ1-1
V: TRBV19
CDR3: ASKAGGTEAF

J: TRBJ2-1
V: TRBV5-1
CDR3: ASSLETVGNNEQF

J: TRBJ1-2
V: TRBV9
CDR3: ASSVEPGSGYGYT

J: TRBJ2-3
V: TRBV6-5
CDR3: ASNPAETDTQY

J: TRBJ1-1
V: TRBV29-1
CDR3: SVEPGDEAF

J: TRBJ1-4
V: TRBV2
CDR3: ASSAGTALRGDEKLF

J: TRBJ2-2
V: TRBV4-1
CDR3: ASSQNRVADTGELF

J: TRBJ2-1
V: TRBV28
CDR3: ASTLSREGYGNEQF

J: TRBJ1-2
V: TRBV9
CDR3: ASSPDGVFYGYT

J: TRBJ2-1
V: TRBV5-4
CDR3: ASSRGPDTDEQF

J: TRBJ1-2
V: TRBV30
CDR3: AWSPSPYGYT

J: TRBJ2-1
V: TRBV4-1
CDR3: ASSPVSGVLVAGDHNEQF

J: TRBJ2-2
V: TRBV30
CDR3: AWTTHNTGELF

J: TRBJ1-1
V: TRBV9
CDR3: ASSEWDRGYTEAF

J: TRBJ2-5
V: TRBV20-1
CDR3: SARSGEPY

J: TRBJ1-5
V: TRBV28
CDR3: ASSTRSSLQPQH

J: TRBJ1-5
V: TRBV19
CDR3: ASSIDNSAVYSNQPQH

J: TRBJ1-5
V: TRBV27
CDR3: ASSFSGLQPQH

J: TRBJ1-1
V: TRBV30
CDR3: AWSGQHYTEAF

J: TRBJ1-3
V: TRBV13
CDR3: ASSGAPGNTIY

J: TRBJ2-3
V: TRBV4-1
CDR3: ASSLQGGFTDTQY

J: TRBJ2-7
V: TRBV6-1
CDR3: ASRAMRGSHEQY

J: TRBJ2-2
V: TRBV7-6
CDR3: ASSLFAGDTTGELF

J: TRBJ2-5
V: TRBV9
CDR3: ASSVAETSGGKETQY

J: TRBJ2-7
V: TRBV27
CDR3: ASSLKGSYEQY

J: TRBJ2-7
V: TRBV10-3
CDR3: AISEEGSHEQY

J: TRBJ2-7
V: TRBV5-4
CDR3: ASSPGGDYEQY

J: TRBJ2-1
V: TRBV27
CDR3: ASSLYSDEDEQF

J: TRBJ1-2
V: TRBV7-9
CDR3: ASSPPQTGFDGYT

J: TRBJ2-7
V: TRBV27
CDR3: ASAPITGAQGYEQY

J: TRBJ1-6
V: TRBV6-5
CDR3: ASSYSVRSPLH

J: TRBJ2-3
V: TRBV27
CDR3: ASSLDPVGTDTQY

J: TRBJ1-3
V: TRBV29-1
CDR3: SVLGSDLTIY

J: TRBJ2-7
V: TRBV6-5
CDR3: ASSYTAGNYEQY

J: TRBJ2-7
V: TRBV5-1
CDR3: ASSYGLGAYEQY

J: TRBJ1-2
V: TRBV25-1
CDR3: ASSTPSERNGYT

J: TRBJ2-7
V: TRBV27
CDR3: ASSLISSSYEQY

J: TRBJ2-3
V: TRBV7-2
CDR3: ASSSPPADSSFADTQY

J: TRBJ2-7
V: TRBV2
CDR3: ASSEFTISAEQY

J: TRBJ2-7
V: TRBV6-5
CDR3: ASSYYRGHEQY